The clone carrying this T cell receptor beta chain was observed a few times. Its specificity is not known. These data belong to a study of OX40 agonist ivuxolimab in advanced cancers. Overall study: At 0.01 to 10 mg/kg, ivuxolimab was administered intravenously to patients every 2 weeks. Dose-escalation patients suffered from hepatocellular carcinoma, melanoma, renal cell or head and neck cancer.

Whole-study results and caveats: Researchers report that CD8+ T cells had, on average, more expanded clones than CD4+.

Blood draws occurred at baseline, cycle 4 day 1, and cycle 7 day 1. This CDR3 comprises 15 residues. From germline, CDR1 is SGHTS and CDR2 YDEGEE. The V and J ends lost 2 bases and 3 bases respectively, with 12 bases between them. Method: immunoSEQ multiplex PCR; TCRdb's copy keeps in-frame clones and lacks some. The table includes more than 25,000 clones, about four fifths detected once. This TCR was sampled from an adult with an advanced solid tumor such as melanoma, head and neck, liver or kidney cancer. The starting material was CD4+ or CD8+ T cells sorted from blood, obtained in a trial of the OX40 agonist ivuxolimab. V gene TRBV5-8 combines with J gene TRBJ1-5, with D possibly TRBD1 on 5 matching bases. The CDR3, as DNA: TGTGCCAGCAGCTTCCCCGGGGGACTCAATCAGCCCCAGCATTTT. Residues: CASSFPGGLNQPQHF.